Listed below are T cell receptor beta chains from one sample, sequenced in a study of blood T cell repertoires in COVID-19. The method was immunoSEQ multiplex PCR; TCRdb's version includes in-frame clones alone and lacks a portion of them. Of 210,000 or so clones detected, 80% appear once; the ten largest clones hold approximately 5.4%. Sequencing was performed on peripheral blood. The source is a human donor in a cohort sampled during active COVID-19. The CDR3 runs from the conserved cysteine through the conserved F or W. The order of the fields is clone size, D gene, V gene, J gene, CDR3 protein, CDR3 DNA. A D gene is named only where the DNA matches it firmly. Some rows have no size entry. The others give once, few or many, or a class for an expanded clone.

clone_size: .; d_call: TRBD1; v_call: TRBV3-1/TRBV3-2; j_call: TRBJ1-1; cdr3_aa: CASSQGTGSRGAFF; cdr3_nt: TGTGCCAGCAGCCAAGGGACAGGGAGCAGGGGAGCTTTCTTT
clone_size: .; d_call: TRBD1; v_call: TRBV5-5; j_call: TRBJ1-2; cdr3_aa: CASSSWTGDNYGYTF; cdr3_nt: TGTGCCAGCAGCTCGTGGACAGGGGACAACTATGGCTACACCTTC
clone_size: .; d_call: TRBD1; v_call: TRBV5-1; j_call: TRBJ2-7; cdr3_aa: CASSPGTGIYEQYF; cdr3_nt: TGCGCCAGCAGCCCCGGGACAGGAATCTACGAGCAGTACTTC
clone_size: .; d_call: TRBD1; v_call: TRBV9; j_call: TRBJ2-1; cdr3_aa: CASSVFGTGALTYNEQFF; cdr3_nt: TGTGCCAGCAGCGTATTTGGGACAGGGGCCCTTACCTACAATGAGCAGTTCTTC
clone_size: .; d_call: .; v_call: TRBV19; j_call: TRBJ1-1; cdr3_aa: CASRGPGTPNTEAFF; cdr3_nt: TGTGCCAGTAGGGGCCCCGGGACACCGAACACTGAAGCTTTCTTT
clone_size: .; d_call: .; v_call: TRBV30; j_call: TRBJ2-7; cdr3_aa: CAWSVPAGARNEQYF; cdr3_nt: TGTGCCTGGAGTGTACCGGCAGGGGCGAGGAACGAGCAGTACTTC
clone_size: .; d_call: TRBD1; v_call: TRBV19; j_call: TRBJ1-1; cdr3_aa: CASRSRNRGGPEAFF; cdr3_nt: TGTGCCAGTAGATCGAGGAACAGGGGGGGGCCTGAAGCTTTCTTT
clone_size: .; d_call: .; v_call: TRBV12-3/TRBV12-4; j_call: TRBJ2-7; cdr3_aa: CASSFTGRHEQYF; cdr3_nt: TGTGCCAGCAGTTTCACGGGTCGGCACGAGCAGTACTTC
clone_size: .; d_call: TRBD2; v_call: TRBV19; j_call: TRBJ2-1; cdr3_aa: CASSIDRLAGVYNEQFF; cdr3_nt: TGTGCCAGTAGTATAGATCGACTAGCGGGAGTTTATAATGAGCAGTTCTTC
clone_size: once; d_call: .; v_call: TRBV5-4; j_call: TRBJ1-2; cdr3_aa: CASSAGLSNYGYTF; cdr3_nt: TGTGCCAGCAGCGCGGGACTGAGTAACTATGGCTACACCTTC
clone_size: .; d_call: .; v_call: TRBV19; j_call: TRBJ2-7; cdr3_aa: CASSIRGPHEQYF; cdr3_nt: TGTGCCAGTAGTATCAGGGGCCCGCACGAGCAGTACTTC
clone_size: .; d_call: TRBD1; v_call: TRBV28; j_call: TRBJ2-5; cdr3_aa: CASSQGARETQYF; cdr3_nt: TGTGCCAGCAGCCAGGGGGCTAGGGAGACCCAGTACTTC
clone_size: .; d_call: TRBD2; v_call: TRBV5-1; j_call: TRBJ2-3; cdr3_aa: CASSSSGGTDTQYF; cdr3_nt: TGCGCCAGCAGCTCGAGCGGGGGCACAGATACGCAGTATTTT
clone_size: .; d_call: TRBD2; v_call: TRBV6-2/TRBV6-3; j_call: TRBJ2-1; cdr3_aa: CASSYGAGGGNEQFF; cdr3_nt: TGTGCCAGCAGTTACGGGGCGGGAGGGGGGAATGAGCAGTTCTTC
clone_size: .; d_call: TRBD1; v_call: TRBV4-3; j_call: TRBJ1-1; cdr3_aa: CASSQGGRGTEAFF; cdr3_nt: TGCGCCAGCAGCCAAGGCGGCAGGGGGACTGAAGCTTTCTTT
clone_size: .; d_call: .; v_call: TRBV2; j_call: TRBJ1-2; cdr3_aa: CASRLSPFGYTF; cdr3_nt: TGTGCCAGCAGACTGAGCCCCTTTGGCTACACCTTC
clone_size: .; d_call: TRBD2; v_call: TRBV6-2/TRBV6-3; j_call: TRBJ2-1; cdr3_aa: CASSYRVGAGAGNEQFF; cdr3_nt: TGTGCCAGCAGTTACCGGGTAGGGGCGGGAGCGGGGAATGAGCAGTTCTTC
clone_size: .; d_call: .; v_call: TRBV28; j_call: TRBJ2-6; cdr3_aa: CASSLSPGSSSPGANVLTF; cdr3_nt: TGTGCCAGCAGTTTGTCCCCCGGGTCCTCCTCCCCCGGGGCCAACGTCCTGACTTTC
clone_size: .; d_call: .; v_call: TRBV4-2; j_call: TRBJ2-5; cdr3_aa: CASSPNLAPFQETQYF; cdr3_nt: TGTGCCAGCAGCCCGAATCTAGCGCCGTTCCAAGAGACCCAGTACTTC
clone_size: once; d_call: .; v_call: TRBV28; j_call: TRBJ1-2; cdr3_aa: CASSLLPSGYTF; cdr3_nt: TGTGCCAGCAGTTTATTACCGAGCGGCTACACCTTC
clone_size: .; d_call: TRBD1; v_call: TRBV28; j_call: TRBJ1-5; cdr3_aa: CASSPQGANNQPQHF; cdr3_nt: TGTGCCAGCAGTCCACAGGGGGCCAACAATCAGCCCCAGCATTTT
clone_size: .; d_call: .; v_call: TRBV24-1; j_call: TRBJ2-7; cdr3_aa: CATSGRKLSGPDEQYF; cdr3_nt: TGTGCCACCAGTGGCCGGAAGCTGAGCGGGCCAGACGAGCAGTACTTC
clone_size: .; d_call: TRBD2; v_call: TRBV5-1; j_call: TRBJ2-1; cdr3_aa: CASSSGTSAYNEQFF; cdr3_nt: TGCGCCAGCAGCTCCGGGACTAGCGCTTACAATGAGCAGTTCTTC
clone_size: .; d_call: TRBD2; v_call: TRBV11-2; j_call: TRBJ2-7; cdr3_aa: CASSLPSLADGYEQYF; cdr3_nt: TGTGCCAGCAGCCTCCCCTCCCTAGCGGACGGCTACGAGCAGTACTTC
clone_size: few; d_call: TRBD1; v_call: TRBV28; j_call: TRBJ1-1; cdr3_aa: CASSLQGVGTEAFF; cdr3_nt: TGTGCCAGCAGTCTCCAGGGGGTGGGCACTGAAGCTTTCTTT
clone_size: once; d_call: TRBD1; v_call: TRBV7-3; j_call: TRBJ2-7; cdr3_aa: CASSLDRGPYEQYF; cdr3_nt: TGTGCCAGCAGCTTGGACAGGGGGCCCTACGAGCAGTACTTC
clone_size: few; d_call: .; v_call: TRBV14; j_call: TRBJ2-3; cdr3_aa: CASSQDRSRGWTDTQYF; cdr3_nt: TGTGCCAGCAGCCAAGATCGGAGCAGGGGTTGGACAGATACGCAGTATTTT
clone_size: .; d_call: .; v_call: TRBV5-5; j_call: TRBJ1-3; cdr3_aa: CASSLARGYAGNTIYF; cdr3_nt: TGTGCCAGCAGCTTGGCCAGGGGTTACGCTGGAAACACCATATATTTT
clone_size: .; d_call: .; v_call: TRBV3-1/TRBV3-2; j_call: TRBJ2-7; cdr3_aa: CASSQVGGPSSYEQYF; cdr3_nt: TGTGCCAGCAGCCAAGTCGGCGGGCCCAGCTCCTACGAGCAGTACTTC
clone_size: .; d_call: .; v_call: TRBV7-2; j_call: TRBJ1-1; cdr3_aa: CASSLVGHEGTEAFF; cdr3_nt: TGTGCCAGCAGCTTAGTGGGACACGAGGGAACTGAAGCTTTCTTT
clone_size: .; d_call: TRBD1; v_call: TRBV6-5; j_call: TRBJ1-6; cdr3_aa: CASSYRQGNNSPLHF; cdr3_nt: TGTGCCAGCAGTTACCGACAGGGCAATAATTCACCCCTCCACTTT
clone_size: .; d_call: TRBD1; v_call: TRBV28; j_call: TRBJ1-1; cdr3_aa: CASSLVGGRGEAFF; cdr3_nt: TGTGCCAGCAGTTTAGTAGGGGGCAGGGGTGAAGCTTTCTTT
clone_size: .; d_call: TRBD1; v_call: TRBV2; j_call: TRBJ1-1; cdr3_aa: CASSGQGYTEAFF; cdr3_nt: TGTGCCAGCAGTGGACAGGGATACACTGAAGCTTTCTTT
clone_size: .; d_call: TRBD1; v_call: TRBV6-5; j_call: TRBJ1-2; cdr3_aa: CASSHLGTGNYGYTF; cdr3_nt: TGTGCCAGCAGTCACCTAGGGACAGGAAACTATGGCTACACCTTC
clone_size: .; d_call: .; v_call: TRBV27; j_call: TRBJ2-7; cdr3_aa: CASGSGVAYEQYF; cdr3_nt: TGTGCCAGCGGATCCGGGGTCGCCTACGAGCAGTACTTC
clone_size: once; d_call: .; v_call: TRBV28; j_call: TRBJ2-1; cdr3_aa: CASSLRGATVQFF; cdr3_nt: TGTGCCAGCAGTTTACGCGGGGCCACGGTGCAGTTCTTC